The 15 T cell receptor beta chains below come from one sample, sequenced in a study of T cells in Graves' hyperthyroidism and ophthalmopathy. Amplification targeted TCR beta CDR3 regions from RNA transcripts. With the HTBI primer set, the TCR CDR3 went through a first round of RT-PCR. TCRdb reprocessed the multiplex PCR reads via MiXCR and lists one record per CDR3 protein. The sample contains about 500,000 distinct CDR3 sequences, roughly 15% of which appear only once. The specimen was blood. Receptor source: a woman in her 30s with Graves' ophthalmopathy.

This clonotype was picked up many times. This chain links TRBV28 with TRBJ1-2, with D possibly matching TRBD1 (6 bases). V was pared by 4 bases and J by 7 bases, with 19 bases between. This CDR3 region has 15 residues. Germline CDR1 is MDHEN and CDR2 is SYDVKM. This chain's CDR3 is CASSSPADRRAGYTF. Here the CDR3 DNA reads TGTGCCAGCAGTTCCCCCGCCGACAGGCGGGCTGGCTACACCTTC.

In this sample, this clonotype turned up many times. The chain combines TRBV6-5 with TRBJ1-1; D remains unclear. Trimming stripped 2 bases from V and 3 bases from J, with 16 bases between. Germline V CDR1 and CDR2: MNHEY, SVGAGI. The CDR3 consists of 16 residues. The CDR3 loop is CASSYLLRARDTEAFF. CDR3 coding DNA: TGTGCCAGCAGTTACCTCCTACGCGCTAGAGACACTGAAGCTTTCTTT.

The table lists this clonotype with many counts. The chain recombines TRBV6-1 with TRBJ2-7, with D perhaps matching TRBD1 (5 bases). Germline loops: CDR1 MNHNS, CDR2 SASEGT. This CDR3 has 13 amino acids. The CDR3 bases are TGTGGGACAAAGGAAGGGGCAACCTACGAGCAGTACTTC. Its translation: CGTKEGATYEQYF.

This clonotype was seen a handful of times. The J gene is TRBJ2-7, the V gene TRBV19, with D possibly matching TRBD1 (6 bases). Germline assignment: CDR1 LNHDA and CDR2 SQIVND (reference sequence). This CDR3 spans 15 amino acids. Trimming shortened V by 3 bases and J by 2 bases, and 14 bases separated the two germline ends. The CDR3 coding sequence is TGTGCCAGTAGTATTCAGGGGAGCTCGACCTACGAGCAGTACTTC. Its translation: CASSIQGSSTYEQYF.

This sequence joins TRBV9 and TRBJ2-1, with 8 bases aligning to TRBD2. Germline CDR1 SGDLS, CDR2 YYNGEE. Germline trimming cut 5 bases from V and 3 bases from J; bases unmatched to any gene: 7. CDR3 length: 15 amino acids. This CDR3 reads CASSDSGIGYNEQFF. The CDR3 DNA is TGTGCCAGCAGTGATAGCGGGATAGGCTACAATGAGCAGTTCTTC. Drawing the rest from reference TRBV9 and TRBJ2-1, the complete variable domain is DSGVTQTPKHLITATGQRVTLRCSPRSGDLSVYWYQQSLDQGLQFLIQYYNGEERAKGNILERFSAQQFPDLHSELNLSSLELGDSALYFCASSDSGIGYNEQFFGPGTRLTVL.

This clonotype was seen repeatedly, ten times or more. The gene calls are TRBV27 and TRBJ2-3, with D perhaps given as TRBD1 or TRBD2 (5 bases each). CDR1 and CDR2 (germline): MNHEY, SMNVEV (reference sequence). V was trimmed by 1 base and J by 6 bases, leaving 17 bases between them. The CDR3 covers 16 residues. CDR3 bases: TGTGCCAGCAGTTTATTTGGTGGGACCCTGAAGGATACGCAGTATTTT. It is translated as CASSLFGGTLKDTQYF.

The CDR3 DNA reads TGTGCCAGCAGCCGATCCGGGGGCGGTGAGCAGTACTTC. Its translation is CASSRSGGGEQYF. The chain recombines TRBV7-2 with TRBJ2-7, with D perhaps being TRBD1 or TRBD2 (6 bases each). Germline V CDR1 and CDR2: SGHTA, FQGNSA. Trimming stripped 5 bases from V and 7 bases from J, with 15 bases between. The CDR3 totals 13 residues.

This clonotype was recorded a few times. The chain joins TRBV19 to TRBJ2-1; D possibly corresponds to TRBD1 (6 bases). Trimming stripped 6 bases from V and 5 bases from J, with 17 bases between. Germline CDR1 and CDR2: LNHDA and SQIVND (reference sequence). The CDR3 consists of 15 residues. The CDR3 sequence is CASSPRGSLDNEQFF. The CDR3 bases are TGTGCCAGTAGCCCCAGGGGTTCGCTAGACAATGAGCAGTTCTTC. The whole variable domain, filled in from reference TRBV19 and TRBJ2-1, reads DGGITQSPKYLFRKEGQNVTLSCEQNLNHDAMYWYRQDPGQGLRLIYYSQIVNDFQKGDIAEGYSVSREKKESFPLTVTSAQKNPTAFYLCASSPRGSLDNEQFFGPGTRLTVL.

This clonotype was counted a few times. The CDR3 DNA is TGTGCCAGCAGTGGCGACAACACCGGGGAGCTGTTTTTT. Its protein is CASSGDNTGELFF. This sequence joins TRBV28 and TRBJ2-2; D is ambiguous. Trimming removed 5 bases at V and 2 bases at J, with 6 bases between. Germline-derived CDR1 and CDR2 are MDHEN and SYDVKM. CDR3 length: 13 amino acids.

The sample holds many counts of this clonotype. The chain joins TRBV28 to TRBJ2-5, with TRBD1 matching 7 bases. Per germline, CDR1 MDHEN and CDR2 SYDVKM. This CDR3 contains 14 residues. V dropped 6 bases and J dropped 1; count of bases not matched to a gene: 5. CDR3 residues: CASSPTGAQETQYF. The CDR3 nucleotides read TGTGCCAGCAGCCCTACAGGGGCCCAAGAGACCCAGTACTTC. The entire variable domain, with the rest obtained from reference TRBV28 and TRBJ2-5, is as follows: DVKVTQSSRYLVKRTGEKVFLECVQDMDHENMFWYRQDPGLGLRLIYFSYDVKMKEKGDIPEGYSVSREKKERFSLILESASTNQTSMYLCASSPTGAQETQYFGPGTRLLVL.

The rearrangement links TRBV4-1 to TRBJ2-7; 7 bases align to TRBD2. The CDR3 is 17 residues long. V shed 0 bases and J 3 bases; nucleotides not matched to a gene: 11. CDR1 is MGHRA and CDR2 is YSYEKL in the germline V gene. The CDR3 spells CASSQDLTGRPSYEQYF. The CDR3 region has the DNA TGCGCCAGCAGCCAAGATCTGACCGGGAGGCCTAGCTACGAGCAGTACTTC.

This clonotype was seen at least ten times. This chain uses TRBV2 with TRBJ2-7; D could derive from TRBD1 or TRBD2 (5 bases each). With 2 bases removed from V and 6 bases from J, the gap between germline ends came to 14 bases. Germline values: CDR1 SNHLY, CDR2 FYNNEI. The CDR3 spans 14 residues. CDR3 in amino acids: CASSETGTMGEQYF. CDR3 DNA sequence: TGTGCCAGCAGTGAAACCGGGACGATGGGCGAGCAGTACTTC.

This clonotype was detected many times. The V call is TRBV20-1, the J call TRBJ2-7; 9 bases align to TRBD2. CDR3 length equals 16 residues. Trimming took 7 bases from V and 0 from J; bases not matched to a gene: 13. Germline CDR1 and CDR2: DFQATT and SNEGSKA (reference sequence). The DNA for the CDR3 is TGCAGTGTTAAAAAGTGGCTAGCGGGGTTCTCCTACGAGCAGTACTTC. It specifies CSVKKWLAGFSYEQYF.

This clonotype was found many times. The chain carries TRBV10-3 and TRBJ1-1; D gene ambiguous. This CDR3 has 15 residues. Trimming took 4 bases from V and 1 from J, leaving 13 bases between them. In germline, CDR1 is ENHRY, CDR2 SYGVKD. CDR3 nucleotide sequence: TGTGCCATCAGTGCCACCGGACGGTCGAACACTGAAGCTTTCTTT. The encoded protein is CAISATGRSNTEAFF.

This clonotype has just a few counts. The chain links TRBV12-3 or TRBV12-4 to TRBJ2-7, with no clear D. V shed 5 bases and J shed 5 bases, with 10 bases lying between them. The CDR3 covers 12 residues. The CDR3 DNA sequence: TGTGCCAGCAGTCAGTGGAGCCACGAGCAGTACTTC. It is translated as CASSQWSHEQYF.